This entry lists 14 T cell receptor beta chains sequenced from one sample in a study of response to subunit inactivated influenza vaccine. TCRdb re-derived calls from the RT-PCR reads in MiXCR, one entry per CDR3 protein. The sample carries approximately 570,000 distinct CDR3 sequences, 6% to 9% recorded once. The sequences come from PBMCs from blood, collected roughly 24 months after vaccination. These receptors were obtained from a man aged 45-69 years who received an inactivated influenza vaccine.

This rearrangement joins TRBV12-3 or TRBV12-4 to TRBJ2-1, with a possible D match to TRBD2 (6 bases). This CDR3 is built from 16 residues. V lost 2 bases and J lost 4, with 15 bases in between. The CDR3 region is CASSLQEGIRYNEQFF. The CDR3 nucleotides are TGTGCCAGCAGTTTACAGGAGGGGATCCGATACAATGAGCAGTTCTTC.

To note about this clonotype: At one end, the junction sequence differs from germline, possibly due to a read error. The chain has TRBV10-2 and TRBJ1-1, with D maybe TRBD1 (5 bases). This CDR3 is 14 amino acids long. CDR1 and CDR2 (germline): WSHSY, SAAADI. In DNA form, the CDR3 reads TGCGCCAGCAGTGTCGGGGGTATGAAAACTGAAGCTTTCTTT. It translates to CASSVGGMKTEAFF.

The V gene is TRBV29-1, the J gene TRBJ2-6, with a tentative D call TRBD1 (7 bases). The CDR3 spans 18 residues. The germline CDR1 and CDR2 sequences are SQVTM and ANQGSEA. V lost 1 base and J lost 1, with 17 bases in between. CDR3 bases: TGCAGCGTTGAAGGGAGGGGGCGCGACTTATCTGGGGCCAACGTCCTGACTTTC. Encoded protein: CSVEGRGRDLSGANVLTF.

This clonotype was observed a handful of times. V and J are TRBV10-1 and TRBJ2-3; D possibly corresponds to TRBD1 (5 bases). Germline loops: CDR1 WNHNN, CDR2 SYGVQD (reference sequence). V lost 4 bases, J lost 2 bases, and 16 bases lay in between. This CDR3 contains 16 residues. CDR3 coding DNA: TGCGCCAGCAGTGGACGAGGACAAACAAACACAGATACGCAGTATTTT. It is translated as CASSGRGQTNTDTQYF.

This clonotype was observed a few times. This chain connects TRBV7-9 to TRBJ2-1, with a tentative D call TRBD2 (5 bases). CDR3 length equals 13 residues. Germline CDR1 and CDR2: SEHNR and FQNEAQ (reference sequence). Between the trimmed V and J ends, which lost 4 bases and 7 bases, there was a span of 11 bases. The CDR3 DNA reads TGTGCCAGCAGCTCGCCCCCGGGGAATGAGCAGTTCTTC. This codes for CASSSPPGNEQFF.

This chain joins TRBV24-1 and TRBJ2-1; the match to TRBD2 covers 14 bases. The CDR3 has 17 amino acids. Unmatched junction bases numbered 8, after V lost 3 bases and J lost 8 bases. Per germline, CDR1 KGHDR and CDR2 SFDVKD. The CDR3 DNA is TGTGCCACCAGTGATCCTGGGACTAGCGGGAGTAGAGATGAGCAGTTCTTC. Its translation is CATSDPGTSGSRDEQFF.

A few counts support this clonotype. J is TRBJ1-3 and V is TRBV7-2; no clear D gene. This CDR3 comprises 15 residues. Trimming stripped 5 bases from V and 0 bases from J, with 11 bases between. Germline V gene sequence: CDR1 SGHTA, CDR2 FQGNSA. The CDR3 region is CASSPSVDSGNTIYF. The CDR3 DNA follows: TGTGCCAGCAGCCCCTCCGTGGACTCTGGAAACACCATATATTTT.

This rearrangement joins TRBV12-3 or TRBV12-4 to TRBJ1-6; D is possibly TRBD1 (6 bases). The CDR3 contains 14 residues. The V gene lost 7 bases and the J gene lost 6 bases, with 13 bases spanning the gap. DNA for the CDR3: TGTGCCAGCACACGCACAGGGTTTAATTCACCCCTCCACTTT. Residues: CASTRTGFNSPLHF.

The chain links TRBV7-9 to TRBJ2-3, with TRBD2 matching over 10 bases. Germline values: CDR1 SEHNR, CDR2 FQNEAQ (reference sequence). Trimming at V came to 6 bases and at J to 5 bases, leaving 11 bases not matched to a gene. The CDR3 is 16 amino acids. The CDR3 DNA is TGTGCCAGCAGTCCTTGGGCTAGCGGGAGAGAAGATACGCAGTATTTT. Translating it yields CASSPWASGREDTQYF.

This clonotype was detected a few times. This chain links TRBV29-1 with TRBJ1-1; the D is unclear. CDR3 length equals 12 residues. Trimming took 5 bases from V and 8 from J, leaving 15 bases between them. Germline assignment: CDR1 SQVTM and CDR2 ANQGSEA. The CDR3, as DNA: TGCAGCGTTCTCCCGGGAGAACTAGAAGCTTTCTTT. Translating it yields CSVLPGELEAFF.

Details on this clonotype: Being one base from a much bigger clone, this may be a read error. CDR3 loop: CASSCKDTYEQYF. The CDR3, as DNA: TGTGCCAGCAGCTGCAAAGACACCTACGAGCAGTACTTC. The gene calls are TRBV7-9 and TRBJ2-7; D is unclear. CDR1 and CDR2 (germline): SEHNR, FQNEAQ (reference sequence). The V and J ends lost 4 bases and 2 bases respectively, with 9 bases between them. This CDR3 is 13 amino acids long. Together with reference TRBV7-9 and TRBJ2-7, the CDR3 gives the full variable domain: DTGVSQNPRHKITKRGQNVTFRCDPISEHNRLYWYRQTLGQGPEFLTYFQNEAQLEKSRLLSDRFSAERPKGSFSTLEIQRTEQGDSAMYLCASSCKDTYEQYFGPGTRLTVT.

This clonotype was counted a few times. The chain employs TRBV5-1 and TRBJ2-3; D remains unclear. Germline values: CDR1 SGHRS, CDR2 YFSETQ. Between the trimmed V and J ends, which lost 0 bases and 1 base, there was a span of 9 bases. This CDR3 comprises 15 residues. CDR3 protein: CASSLVVVGTDTQYF. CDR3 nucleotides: TGCGCCAGCAGCTTGGTAGTAGTTGGCACAGATACGCAGTATTTT.

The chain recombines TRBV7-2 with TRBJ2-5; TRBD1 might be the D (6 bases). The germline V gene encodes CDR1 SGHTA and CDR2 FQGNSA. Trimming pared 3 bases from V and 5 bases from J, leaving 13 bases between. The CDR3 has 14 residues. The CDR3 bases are TGTGCCAGCAGCTTTACAGGGTCGTGGGAGACCCAGTACTTC. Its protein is CASSFTGSWETQYF.

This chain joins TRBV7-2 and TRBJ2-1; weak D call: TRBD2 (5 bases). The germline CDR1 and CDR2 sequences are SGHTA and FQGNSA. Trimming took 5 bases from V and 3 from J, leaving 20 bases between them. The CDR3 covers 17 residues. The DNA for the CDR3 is TGTGCCAGCAGCCCCTATCTAGCCCACATCTTCTACAATGAGCAGTTCTTC. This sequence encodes CASSPYLAHIFYNEQFF.